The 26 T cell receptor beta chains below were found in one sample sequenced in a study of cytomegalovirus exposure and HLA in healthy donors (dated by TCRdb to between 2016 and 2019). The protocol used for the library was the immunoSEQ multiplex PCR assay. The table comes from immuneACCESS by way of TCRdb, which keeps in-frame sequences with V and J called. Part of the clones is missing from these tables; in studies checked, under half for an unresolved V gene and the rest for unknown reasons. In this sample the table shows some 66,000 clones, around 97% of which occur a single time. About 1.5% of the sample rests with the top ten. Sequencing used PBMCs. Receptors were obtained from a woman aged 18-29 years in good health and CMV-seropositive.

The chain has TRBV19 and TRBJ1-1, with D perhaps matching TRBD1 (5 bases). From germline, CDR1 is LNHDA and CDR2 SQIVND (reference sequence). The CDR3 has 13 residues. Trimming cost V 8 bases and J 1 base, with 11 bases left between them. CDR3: CASVRAPNTEAFF. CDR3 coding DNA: TGTGCCAGTGTCAGGGCCCCGAACACTGAAGCTTTCTTT.

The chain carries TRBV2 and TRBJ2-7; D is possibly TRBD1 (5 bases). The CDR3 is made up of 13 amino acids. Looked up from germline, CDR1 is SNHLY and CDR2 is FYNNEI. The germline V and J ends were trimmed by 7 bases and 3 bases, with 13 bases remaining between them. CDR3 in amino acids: CASTRTINYEQYF. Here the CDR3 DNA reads TGTGCCAGCACTCGGACAATTAACTACGAGCAGTACTTC. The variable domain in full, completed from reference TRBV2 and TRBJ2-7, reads EPEVTQTPSHQVTQMGQEVILRCVPISNHLYFYWYRQILGQKVEFLVSFYNNEISEKSEIFDDQFSVERPDGSNFTLKIRSTKLEDSAMYFCASTRTINYEQYFGPGTRLTVT.

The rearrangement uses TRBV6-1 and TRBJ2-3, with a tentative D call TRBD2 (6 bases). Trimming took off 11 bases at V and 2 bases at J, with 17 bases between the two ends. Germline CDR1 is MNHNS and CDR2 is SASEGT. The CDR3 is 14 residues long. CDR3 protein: CAGTSGSLTDTQYF. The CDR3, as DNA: TGTGCCGGAACTTCCGGGAGTCTCACAGATACGCAGTATTTT.

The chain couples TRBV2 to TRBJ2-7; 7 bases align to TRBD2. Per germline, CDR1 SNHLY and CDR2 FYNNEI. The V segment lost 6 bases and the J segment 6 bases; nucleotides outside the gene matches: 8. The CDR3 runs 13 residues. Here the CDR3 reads CASRTRDYGEQYF. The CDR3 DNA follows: TGTGCCAGCAGAACCCGGGACTACGGCGAGCAGTACTTC.

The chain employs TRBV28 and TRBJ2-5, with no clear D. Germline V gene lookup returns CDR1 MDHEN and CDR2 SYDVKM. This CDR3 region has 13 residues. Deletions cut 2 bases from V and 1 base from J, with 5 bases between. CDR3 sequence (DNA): TGTGCCAGCAGTTTAAGTAGCCAAGAGACCCAGTACTTC. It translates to CASSLSSQETQYF.

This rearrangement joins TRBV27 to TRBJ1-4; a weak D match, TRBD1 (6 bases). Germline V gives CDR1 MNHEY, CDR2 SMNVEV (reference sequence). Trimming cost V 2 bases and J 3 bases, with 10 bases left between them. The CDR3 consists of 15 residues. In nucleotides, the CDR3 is TGTGCCAGCAGTTTACGGGGGGGCGCTAATGAAAAACTGTTTTTT. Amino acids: CASSLRGGANEKLFF.

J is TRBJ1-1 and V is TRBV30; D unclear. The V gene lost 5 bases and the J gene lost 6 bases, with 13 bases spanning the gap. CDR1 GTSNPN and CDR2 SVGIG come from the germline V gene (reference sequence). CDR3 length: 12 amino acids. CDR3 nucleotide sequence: TGTGCCTGGTACCATCGGAGGGCTGAAGCTTTCTTT. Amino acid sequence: CAWYHRRAEAFF.

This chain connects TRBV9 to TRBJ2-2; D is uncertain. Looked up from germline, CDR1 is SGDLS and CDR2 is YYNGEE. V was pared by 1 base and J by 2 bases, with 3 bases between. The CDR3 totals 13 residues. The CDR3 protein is CASSVSNTGELFF. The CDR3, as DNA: TGTGCCAGCAGCGTATCAAACACCGGGGAGCTGTTTTTT.

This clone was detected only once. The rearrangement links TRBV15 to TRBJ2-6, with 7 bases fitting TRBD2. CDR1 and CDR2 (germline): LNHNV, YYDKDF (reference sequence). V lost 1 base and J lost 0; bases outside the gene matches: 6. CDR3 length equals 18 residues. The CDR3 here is CATSRGGGFDSGANVLTF. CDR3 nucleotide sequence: TGTGCCACCAGCAGAGGGGGGGGTTTTGACTCTGGGGCCAACGTCCTGACTTTC. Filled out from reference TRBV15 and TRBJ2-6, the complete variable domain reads DAMVIQNPRYQVTQFGKPVTLSCSQTLNHNVMYWYQQKSSQAPKLLFHYYDKDFNNEADTPDNFQSRRPNTSFCFLDIRSPGLGDTAMYLCATSRGGGFDSGANVLTFGAGSRLTVL.

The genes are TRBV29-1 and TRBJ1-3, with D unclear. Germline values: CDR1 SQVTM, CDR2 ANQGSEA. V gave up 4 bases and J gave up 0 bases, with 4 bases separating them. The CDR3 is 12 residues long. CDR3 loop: CSVAGSGNTIYF. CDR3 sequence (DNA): TGCAGCGTTGCAGGCTCTGGAAACACCATATATTTT.

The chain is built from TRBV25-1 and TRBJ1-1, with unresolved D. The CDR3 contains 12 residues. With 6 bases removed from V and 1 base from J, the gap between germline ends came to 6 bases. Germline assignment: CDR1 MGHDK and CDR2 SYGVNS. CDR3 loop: CASSEGNTEAFF. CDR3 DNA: TGTGCCAGCAGCGAGGGGAACACTGAAGCTTTCTTT.

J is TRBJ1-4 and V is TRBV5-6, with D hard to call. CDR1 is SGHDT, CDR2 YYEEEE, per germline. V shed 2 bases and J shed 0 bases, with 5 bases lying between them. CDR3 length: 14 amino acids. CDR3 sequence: CASSFYTTNEKLFF. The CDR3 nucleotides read TGTGCCAGCAGCTTTTACACAACTAATGAAAAACTGTTTTTT.

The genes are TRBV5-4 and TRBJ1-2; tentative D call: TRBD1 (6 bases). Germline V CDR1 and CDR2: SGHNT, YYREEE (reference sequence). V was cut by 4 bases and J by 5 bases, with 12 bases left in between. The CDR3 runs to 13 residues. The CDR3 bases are TGTGCCAGCAGCGCACGTCAGGGGTATGGCTACACCTTC. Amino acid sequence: CASSARQGYGYTF.

CDR3 sequence: CASSRDRGNTGELFF. The CDR3 DNA reads TGTGCCAGCAGTCGGGACAGGGGGAACACCGGGGAGCTGTTTTTT. The chain is built from TRBV27 and TRBJ2-2; TRBD1 matches 10 bases. Trimming took 5 bases from V and 1 from J; bases not matched to a gene: 1. Germline loops: CDR1 MNHEY, CDR2 SMNVEV (reference sequence). The CDR3 runs 15 residues.

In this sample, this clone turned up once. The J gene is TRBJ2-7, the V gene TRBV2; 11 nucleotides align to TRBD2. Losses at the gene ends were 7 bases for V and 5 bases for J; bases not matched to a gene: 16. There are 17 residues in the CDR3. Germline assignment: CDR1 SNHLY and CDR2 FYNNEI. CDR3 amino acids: CASNLAGGPGGSDEQYF. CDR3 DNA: TGTGCCAGCAATTTAGCGGGAGGGCCGGGGGGTAGCGACGAGCAGTACTTC.

CDR3 DNA: TGTGCCAGCTTAGCAGGGATCTACGAGCAGTACTTC. Protein: CASLAGIYEQYF. The chain joins TRBV6-5 to TRBJ2-7; D is perhaps TRBD1 (5 bases). The germline gives CDR1 MNHEY, CDR2 SVGAGI. V was cut by 8 bases and J by 3 bases, with 11 bases left in between. CDR3 size: 12 residues.

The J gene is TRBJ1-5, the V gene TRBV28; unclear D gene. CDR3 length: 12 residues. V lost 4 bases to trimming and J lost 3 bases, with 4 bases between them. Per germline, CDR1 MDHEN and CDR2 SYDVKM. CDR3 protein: CASSWPNQPQHF. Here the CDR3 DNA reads TGTGCCAGCAGTTGGCCCAATCAGCCCCAGCATTTT.

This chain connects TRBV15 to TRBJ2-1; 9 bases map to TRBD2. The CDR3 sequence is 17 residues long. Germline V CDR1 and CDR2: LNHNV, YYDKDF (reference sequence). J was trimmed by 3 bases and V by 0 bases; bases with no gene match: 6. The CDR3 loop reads CATSRDWREGYYNEQFF. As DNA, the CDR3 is TGTGCCACCAGCAGAGATTGGCGGGAGGGATACTACAATGAGCAGTTCTTC.

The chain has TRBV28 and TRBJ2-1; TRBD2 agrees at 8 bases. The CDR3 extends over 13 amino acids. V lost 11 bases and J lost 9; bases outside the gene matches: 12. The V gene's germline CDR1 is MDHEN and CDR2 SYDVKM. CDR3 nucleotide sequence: TGTGCCGGAGGAAAGCGGGAGACGGGTGAGCAGTTCTTC. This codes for CAGGKRETGEQFF.

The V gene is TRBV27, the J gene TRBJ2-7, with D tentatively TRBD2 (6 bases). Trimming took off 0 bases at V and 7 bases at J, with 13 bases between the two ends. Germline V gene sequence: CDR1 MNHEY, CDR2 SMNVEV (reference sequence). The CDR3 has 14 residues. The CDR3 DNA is TGTGCCAGCAGTTTATCGTCGGGGGTTGGGGAGCAGTACTTC. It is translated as CASSLSSGVGEQYF.

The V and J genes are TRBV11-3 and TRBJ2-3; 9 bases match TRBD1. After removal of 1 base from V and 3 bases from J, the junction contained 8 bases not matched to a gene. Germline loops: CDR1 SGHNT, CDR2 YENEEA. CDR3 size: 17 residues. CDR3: CASSLGVGTGKTDTQYF. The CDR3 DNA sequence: TGTGCCAGCAGCTTAGGGGTCGGGACAGGGAAAACAGATACGCAGTATTTT.

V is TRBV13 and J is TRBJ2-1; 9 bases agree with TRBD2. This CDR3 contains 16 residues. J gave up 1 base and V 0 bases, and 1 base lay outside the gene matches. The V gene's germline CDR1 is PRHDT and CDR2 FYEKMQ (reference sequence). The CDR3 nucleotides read TGTGCCAGCAGCTTAGGTAGCGGGAGTTCCTACAATGAGCAGTTCTTC. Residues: CASSLGSGSSYNEQFF.

The CDR3 coding sequence is TGTGCCAGCCTAGGACCGGACAGGACTAGCGGGACCGTCTACGAGCAGTACTTC. This codes for CASLGPDRTSGTVYEQYF. This sequence joins TRBV25-1 and TRBJ2-7, with 12 positions matching TRBD2. CDR1 MGHDK and CDR2 SYGVNS come from the germline V gene. Losses at the gene ends were 8 bases for V and 3 bases for J; bases not matched to a gene: 17. This CDR3 is built from 18 residues.

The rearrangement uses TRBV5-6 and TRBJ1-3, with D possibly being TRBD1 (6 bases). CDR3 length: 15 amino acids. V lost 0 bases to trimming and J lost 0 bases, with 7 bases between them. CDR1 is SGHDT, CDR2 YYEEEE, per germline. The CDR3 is CASSLAGASGNTIYF. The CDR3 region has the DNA TGTGCCAGCAGCTTGGCAGGGGCCTCTGGAAACACCATATATTTT.

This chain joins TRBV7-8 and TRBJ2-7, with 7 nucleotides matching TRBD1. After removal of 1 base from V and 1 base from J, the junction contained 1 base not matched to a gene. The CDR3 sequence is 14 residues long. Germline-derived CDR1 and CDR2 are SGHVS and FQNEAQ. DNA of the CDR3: TGTGCCAGCAGCTTAGGGGGACAGTCCTACGAGCAGTACTTC. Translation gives CASSLGGQSYEQYF. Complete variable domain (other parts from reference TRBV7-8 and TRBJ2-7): GAGVSQSPRYKVAKRGQDVALRCDPISGHVSLFWYQQALGQGPEFLTYFQNEAQLDKSGLPSDRFFAERPEGSVSTLKIQRTQQEDSAVYLCASSLGGQSYEQYFGPGTRLTVT.

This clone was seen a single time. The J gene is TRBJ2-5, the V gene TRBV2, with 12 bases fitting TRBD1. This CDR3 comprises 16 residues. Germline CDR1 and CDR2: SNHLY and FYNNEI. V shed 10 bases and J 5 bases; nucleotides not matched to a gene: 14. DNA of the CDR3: TGTGCCACCCAGTCACCGGGACAGGGGGCGAAGGAGACCCAGTACTTC. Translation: CATQSPGQGAKETQYF.